These T cell receptor beta chains were read from a single sample in a study of vaccination and CD4 T cells after COVID-19. Their specific antigens are unknown. TCRdb used MiXCR to reprocess the PCR reads, holding one entry per CDR3 protein. The sample has fewer than 9,000 distinct CDR3 sequences; 40% to 65% are singletons. Material: CD4+ T cells from blood, cultured in vitro. Every receptor here comes from a human donor who had recovered from COVID-19. Both conserved end residues are part of each CDR3. A D gene is named only where the DNA matches it firmly. The size field is filled for only some rows; it gives once, few, many or a size class.

J gene,clone size,V gene,D gene,CDR3 protein,CDR3 DNA
TRBJ1-2,few,TRBV6-5,-,CASSSRHDGGNYGYTF,TGTGCCAGCAGTTCCCGACACGACGGCGGGAACTATGGCTACACCTTC
TRBJ2-2,few,TRBV7-7,-,CASSPTSNTGELFF,TGTGCTAGCAGCCCGACCTCGAACACCGGGGAGCTGTTTTTT
TRBJ1-1,large,TRBV10-3,-,CAIRNREGTNTEAFF,TGTGCCATCAGAAACCGGGAGGGAACGAACACTGAAGCTTTCTTT
TRBJ2-5,-,TRBV4-2,-,CASARLVGLQGRETQYF,TGTGCCAGCGCCCGCCTCGTCGGGCTACAGGGCCGGGAGACCCAGTACTTC
TRBJ2-2,once,TRBV6-1,-,CASSHVARGAGELFF,TGTGCCAGCAGCCACGTAGCGAGGGGCGCCGGGGAGCTGTTTTTT
TRBJ2-1,-,TRBV6-2/TRBV6-3,-,CASSSTNQKEQFF,TGTGCCAGCAGCTCGACGAACCAAAAAGAGCAGTTCTTC
TRBJ2-7,-,TRBV11-3,TRBD2,CASSLEAGGRYEQYF,TGTGCCAGCAGCTTAGAAGCGGGAGGAAGGTACGAGCAGTACTTC
TRBJ1-2,-,TRBV2,TRBD1,CASIGQVSIYGYTF,TGTGCCAGCATCGGACAGGTCTCTATCTATGGCTACACCTTC
TRBJ1-2,-,TRBV2,TRBD1,CASNIGQGHGYTF,TGTGCCAGCAACATCGGACAGGGTCATGGCTACACCTTC
TRBJ2-7,medium-sized,TRBV20-1,-,CSASYGARTYEQYF,TGCAGTGCTAGTTACGGGGCCCGAACCTACGAGCAGTACTTC
TRBJ1-2,-,TRBV11-3,-,CASSLEGRRSGTNYGYTF,TGTGCCAGCAGCTTAGAGGGCAGGAGGTCTGGTACTAACTATGGCTACACCTTC
TRBJ2-5,-,TRBV5-4,-,CASSQDWGGAETQYF,TGTGCCAGCAGCCAGGATTGGGGGGGGGCAGAGACCCAGTACTTC
TRBJ2-3,few,TRBV19,-,CASSNLVTDTQYF,TGTGCCAGTAGTAATCTAGTGACAGATACGCAGTATTTT
TRBJ2-5,-,TRBV20-1,-,CSAPHSSQGRETQYF,TGCAGTGCTCCGCATAGCTCACAGGGGAGGGAGACCCAGTACTTC
TRBJ2-3,-,TRBV2,-,CASSQQGDTQYF,TGTGCCAGCAGTCAACAGGGAGATACGCAGTATTTT
TRBJ1-2,-,TRBV20-1,-,CSARGVGYGYTF,TGCAGTGCTAGAGGAGTGGGCTATGGCTACACCTTC
TRBJ2-4,-,TRBV20-1,-,CSARTLRVENIQYF,TGCAGTGCTCGGACCCTGAGGGTCGAAAACATTCAGTACTTC
TRBJ1-2,few,TRBV20-1,-,CSGGGPYGYTF,TGCAGTGGAGGGGGTCCCTATGGCTACACCTTC
TRBJ2-1,-,TRBV20-1,-,CSARGGGNYNEQFF,TGCAGTGCTAGAGGAGGCGGGAACTACAATGAGCAGTTCTTC
TRBJ1-1,-,TRBV19,-,CASSVTVLNTEAFF,TGTGCCAGTAGTGTGACAGTGCTGAACACTGAAGCTTTCTTT
TRBJ1-6,-,TRBV7-8,-,CASSFGPRDGSPLHF,TGTGCCAGCAGCTTTGGCCCCCGGGACGGTTCACCCCTCCACTTT
TRBJ2-5,-,TRBV21-1,-,CASSPRPEEETQYF,TGTGCCAGCAGCCCCCGCCCTGAAGAAGAGACCCAGTACTTC
TRBJ2-2,-,TRBV23-1,-,CASSHPGSATNTGELFF,TGCGCCAGCAGTCACCCAGGTTCTGCGACGAACACCGGGGAGCTGTTTTTT
TRBJ2-7,-,TRBV27,-,CASTPTGRVIYEQYF,TGTGCCAGCACCCCTACAGGGAGAGTTATCTACGAGCAGTACTTC
TRBJ1-5,-,TRBV15,-,CATSSSPGYSNQPQHF,TGTGCCACCAGCAGCTCCCCAGGGTATAGCAATCAGCCCCAGCATTTT
TRBJ2-7,-,TRBV7-6,-,CASSWGGTKTEEQYF,TGTGCCAGCAGCTGGGGGGGGACAAAGACGGAAGAGCAGTACTTC
TRBJ2-1,-,TRBV7-3,TRBD2,CASSSGAGAPYNEQFF,TGTGCCAGCAGCTCCGGAGCGGGGGCCCCGTACAATGAGCAGTTCTTC
TRBJ2-3,medium-sized,TRBV11-3,-,CASSPRRGPDTQYF,TGTGCCAGCAGCCCCCGACGCGGCCCAGATACGCAGTATTTT
TRBJ1-1,few,TRBV15,TRBD1,CATSRGQGGIEAFF,TGTGCCACCAGCAGAGGACAGGGTGGTATTGAAGCTTTCTTT
TRBJ1-1,hyperexpanded,TRBV6-1,-,CASSVTRNTEAFF,TGTGCCAGCAGCGTAACACGGAACACTGAAGCTTTCTTT
TRBJ2-2,-,TRBV7-3,-,CASSLGLGTGELFF,TGTGCCAGCAGCTTGGGCCTAGGCACCGGGGAGCTGTTTTTT
TRBJ2-5,few,TRBV20-1,-,CSARKATETQYF,TGCAGTGCTAGAAAAGCGACAGAGACCCAGTACTTC
TRBJ2-3,-,TRBV6-4,-,CASAAQGLGSTDTQYF,TGTGCCAGCGCCGCGCAGGGTTTGGGTAGCACAGATACGCAGTATTTT
TRBJ1-2,-,TRBV5-6,TRBD1,CASSWGTGSYGYTF,TGTGCCAGCAGCTGGGGGACAGGGAGCTATGGCTACACCTTC
TRBJ1-3,-,TRBV6-5,-,CASSYSGGAISGNTIYF,TGTGCCAGCAGTTACTCGGGAGGGGCTATCTCTGGAAACACCATATATTTT
TRBJ2-3,-,TRBV4-3,TRBD2,CASSHTSADTDTQYF,TGCGCCAGCAGCCACACTAGCGCTGACACAGATACGCAGTATTTT
TRBJ2-3,-,TRBV7-3,TRBD2,CASSPGLAGGLDTQYF,TGTGCCAGCAGCCCCGGACTAGCGGGGGGGTTAGATACGCAGTATTTT